This T cell receptor (beta chain) comes out of a study of T cell clones after liver transplantation. For the study at large: A pre-transplant mixed lymphocyte reaction with TCRbeta sequencing defined graft-donor-reactive clones followed in post-transplant blood. Study outcomes and limitations: Post-transplant, graft-donor-reactive CD4 TCRbeta sequences in blood dropped significantly in 5 of 8 subjects. Post-transplant time points were not standardized, so conclusions are preliminary.

Note on this clone: Its target is unknown.

The data were produced by immunoSEQ multiplex PCR, yet TCRdb's version contains in-frame clones alone and is incomplete. The data show about 80,000 clones, about 84% seen once. Trimming pared 7 bases from V and 8 bases from J, leaving 20 bases between. Per the germline V gene, CDR1 is LNHDA and CDR2 is SQIVND (reference sequence). The length of the CDR3 is 14 residues. The sequence was obtained from a human patient who received a liver transplant. Some T cells may trace back to the graft donor. The source was CD4+ T cells from blood, collected approximately 3.5 years after liver transplant. The rearrangement links TRBV19 to TRBJ1-1; D uncertain. CDR3 residues: CASNKRTSREEAFF. DNA for the CDR3: TGTGCCAGTAATAAGAGAACATCGCGGGAAGAAGCTTTCTTT.